This T cell receptor (beta chain) stems from a study of T cell changes during pregnancy in multiple sclerosis (dated by TCRdb to about 2019). For the wider study: The study examined how the T cell repertoire changed over the course of pregnancy in women with multiple sclerosis.

About this clone itself: The clone's antigen remains unknown. No base quality information exists; no much larger clone differs at one position.

Spanning cysteine to phenylalanine, the CDR3 consists of 14 amino acids. Of the read, only the CDR3 DNA is kept; its 42 bases are in frame from base 1. Relative to germline, V is missing 7 bases and J is missing 9 bases, with 8 bases of the junction outside any gene match. CDR1 LNHDA and CDR2 SQIVND are derived from the germline V gene (reference sequence). Library creation used the immunoSEQ multiplex PCR assay. The source is immuneACCESS, and TCRdb retained only in-frame sequences with V and J called. Part of the clones is not carried over; for the studies checked, unresolved V genes explain less than half of this, and the remainder is unexplained. The sample table contains approximately 53,000 clones; only one count was recorded for about 90% of them. Under 6.5% of the sample comes from the top ten.

The V and J segments used are TRBV19 and TRBJ1-6, with 8 bases matching TRBD1. Sequencing used peripheral blood, obtained after pregnancy. The clonotype comes from a female donor in good health, enrolled as a control in a pregnancy study. CDR3 sequence: CASNGGQEASPLHF. The nucleotide sequence is given as TGTGCCAGTAACGGGGGACAGGAGGCTTCACCCCTCCACTTT. Extended through the reference TRBV19 and TRBJ1-6 proteins, this CDR3 yields the full variable domain: DGGITQSPKYLFRKEGQNVTLSCEQNLNHDAMYWYRQDPGQGLRLIYYSQIVNDFQKGDIAEGYSVSREKKESFPLTVTSAQKNPTAFYLCASNGGQEASPLHFGNGTRLTVT.